The sequence of this T cell receptor (beta chain) was determined in a study of CD8+ T cells in alopecia areata. Study outcomes and limitations: The treated group had a single nonresponder, limiting CD8+ expansion-response conclusions.

Treatment in this sample: oral pan-JAK inhibitor, 5-10 mg twice daily. Germline loops: CDR1 MNHEY, CDR2 SVGAGI. There are 12 residues in the CDR3. The V gene end was trimmed by 6 bases and the J gene end by 7 bases; junction bases not matched to a gene: 2. Following RNA extraction, reverse transcription yielded cDNA that acted as the sequencing template. The assay was immunoSEQ multiplex PCR, and TCRdb's table has in-frame clones only and misses some. In the table there are 150,000 or so clones, about 59% of which are singletons. For this clone: Its antigen is still unknown.

The origin of this receptor is a human donor with alopecia areata. The rearrangement links TRBV6-5 to TRBJ1-5, with TRBD1 identical over 8 bases. The sequencing used CD8+ T cells sorted from blood, collected at week 4, from a patient treated with tofacitinib. The chain's CDR3 is CASSPGGQPQHF. The CDR3 DNA sequence: TGTGCCAGCAGCCCAGGGGGCCAGCCCCAGCATTTT.